The T cell receptor beta chain described here comes from a study of blood T cell repertoires in COVID-19. The assay was immunoSEQ multiplex PCR, and TCRdb's table has in-frame clones only and misses some. Of under 350,000 clones listed, approximately 85% were seen once; the top ten hold about 14%. CDR1 LNHDA and CDR2 SQIVND come from the germline V gene (reference sequence). The CDR3 contains 17 residues. The V gene lost 7 bases and the J gene lost 0 bases, with 19 bases spanning the gap. Material for sequencing was peripheral blood. J is TRBJ1-3 and V is TRBV19, with D possibly being TRBD1 (6 bases). This TCR was sampled from a human donor in a cohort sampled during active COVID-19. CDR3 region: CASIGQRSFFSGNTIYF. CDR3 DNA: TGTGCCAGTATTGGACAGCGGAGCTTCTTCTCTGGAAACACCATATATTTT.